This T cell receptor (beta chain) was recorded in a study of shared clonotypes between healthy human individuals. Study-wide results and limits: Rarefaction showed that sequencing of sorted subsets was incomplete (despite large depth). The four-donor shared clonotypes exceeded non-shared clonotypes in generation probability, with non-shared ones scoring lower. Richness estimates generally favored naive over memory subsets.

To note about this clone: Its antigen is unidentified.

Profiling relied on immunoSEQ multiplex PCR, and the TCRdb table lists in-frame clones only, not all of them. The sample has about 2.3 million clones, 80% to 95% seen once. Donation came from healthy HIV-negative adults that had no recent acute infections or vaccinations. V gave up 1 base and J gave up 2 bases, with 13 bases separating them. This CDR3 contains 16 residues. The germline V gene has CDR1 SGHDN and CDR2 FVKESK. This clonotype originated in a man younger than 30 in good health. Some clones in this sample may be carry-over from other donors' samples. Sequenced sample: naive CD4+ T cells from PBMCs. The sample's subset: CD45RA+ positively selected. This chain connects TRBV14 to TRBJ2-3; D perhaps matches TRBD1 (6 bases). CDR3 sequence: CASSQVQGSLTDTQYF. The CDR3 coding sequence is TGTGCCAGCAGCCAAGTTCAGGGGAGCCTCACAGATACGCAGTATTTT. The whole variable domain, remainder taken from reference TRBV14 and TRBJ2-3, is EAGVTQFPSHSVIEKGQTVTLRCDPISGHDNLYWYRRVMGKEIKFLLHFVKESKQDESGMPNNRFLAERTGGTYSTLKVQPAELEDSGVYFCASSQVQGSLTDTQYFGPGTRLTVL.